One sample yielded the 26 T cell receptor beta chains listed below, sequenced in a study of shared clonotypes between healthy human individuals. Naive-designated CD8 cells lacked CD45RO, were positively enriched for CCR7, and omitted terminally differentiated effector memory CD45RA+ cells. Profiled with immunoSEQ multiplex PCR; TCRdb holds only in-frame clones, not every one. The sample has about 2 million clones, 85% to 95% seen once. The specimen was naive CD8+ T cells sorted from blood. The origin of the receptors is a man aged 18 to 29 in good health.

In its sample, this clone was seen once. The rearrangement links TRBV19 to TRBJ1-6, with D tentatively TRBD1 (6 bases). The CDR3 consists of 16 residues. The germline V gene encodes CDR1 LNHDA and CDR2 SQIVND (reference sequence). V lost 1 base, J lost 6 bases, and 13 bases lay in between. CDR3 nucleotide sequence: TGTGCCAGTAGTATAGTGGGGGCGCAAGGTAATTCACCCCTCCACTTT. As protein: CASSIVGAQGNSPLHF.

The rearrangement uses TRBV9 and TRBJ2-7; TRBD1 agrees at 7 bases. The junction had 17 bases not matched to a gene; V was cut back by 4 bases and J by 7 bases. The V gene's germline CDR1 is SGDLS and CDR2 YYNGEE. This CDR3 contains 16 residues. The CDR3 DNA reads as TGTGCCAGCAGCCAAAACCGGGACAGAAGTTCCCTAGAGCAGTACTTC. It yields the protein CASSQNRDRSSLEQYF.

This chain joins TRBV7-9 and TRBJ1-1; TRBD1 matches at 8 bases. CDR1 SEHNR and CDR2 FQNEAQ come from the germline V gene (reference sequence). Trimming cost V 1 base and J 5 bases; bases outside gene matches: 6. CDR3 length: 15 amino acids. In DNA, the CDR3 is TGTGCCAGCAGCTTAGGGCAGGGGGCAGTGACTGAAGCTTTCTTT. It translates to CASSLGQGAVTEAFF.

V is TRBV7-2 and J is TRBJ2-7, with 7 bases identical to TRBD2. The germline V gene encodes CDR1 SGHTA and CDR2 FQGNSA. With V trimmed by 2 bases and J by 6 bases, 13 bases remained unmatched. The CDR3 is 16 residues long. CDR3 region: CASSLWVAPSGFEQYF. The CDR3 DNA sequence: TGTGCCAGCAGCTTATGGGTGGCGCCTAGCGGTTTCGAGCAGTACTTC.

The rearrangement joins TRBV11-2 to TRBJ2-3; 8 positions match TRBD2. V shed 1 base, J shed 4 bases, and the junction held 7 bases outside the gene matches. Germline CDR1 SGHAT, CDR2 FQNNGV. This CDR3 is 16 amino acids long. In DNA form, the CDR3 reads TGTGCCAGCAGCTTAGTGCCAGCGGGAGTGGCAGATACGCAGTATTTT. Amino acids: CASSLVPAGVADTQYF.

The chain recombines TRBV27 with TRBJ1-1; D is unresolved. Germline V lookup: CDR1 MNHEY, CDR2 SMNVEV (reference sequence). The CDR3 extends over 15 amino acids. V gave up 4 bases and J gave up 1 base, with 13 bases separating them. CDR3 DNA: TGTGCCAGCAGTTCTAAGGGAAGGGCGAACACTGAAGCTTTCTTT. Translating it yields CASSSKGRANTEAFF.

The gene calls are TRBV2 and TRBJ2-7; 10 bases line up with TRBD2. Germline V gene sequence: CDR1 SNHLY, CDR2 FYNNEI. CDR3 length: 14 amino acids. V dropped 6 bases and J dropped 1; count of bases not matched to a gene: 3. The CDR3 reads CASRLAGESYEQYF. The CDR3 nucleotides read TGTGCCAGCAGGCTAGCGGGGGAATCCTACGAGCAGTACTTC.

DNA of the CDR3: TGTGCCAGCAGTTTAAAGAAAGGCGAGCAGTACTTC. Amino acid sequence: CASSLKKGEQYF. The chain combines TRBV27 with TRBJ2-7; D unclear. This CDR3 has 12 residues. Germline lookup yields CDR1 MNHEY and CDR2 SMNVEV (reference sequence). V lost 2 bases and J 6 bases, leaving 8 bases between the germline ends.

On this clone: Other DNA sequences within the sample encode an identical CDR3. This rearrangement joins TRBV6-1 to TRBJ2-7; no definite D call. The CDR3 loop spans 12 amino acids. The germline CDR1 and CDR2 sequences are MNHNS and SASEGT. Trimming shortened V by 0 bases and J by 2 bases, and 2 bases separated the two germline ends. The CDR3 here is CASSEAPYEQYF. CDR3 DNA sequence: TGTGCCAGCAGTGAAGCCCCCTACGAGCAGTACTTC.

This clone has just one count. The rearrangement joins TRBV21-1 to TRBJ2-7; TRBD2 reflects the table's D call only, with no check against the DNA. TRBV21-1 is noted as a pseudogene. The CDR3 covers 16 residues. The CDR3 reads CASSKERYTAGYEQYF. The CDR3 bases are TGTGCCAGCAGCAAAGAGAGGTATACAGCGGGCTACGAGCAGTACTTC.

The chain links TRBV19 to TRBJ2-1; 10 positions agree with TRBD1. The CDR3 consists of 14 residues. The V gene end was trimmed by 7 bases and the J gene end by 7 bases; junction bases not matched to a gene: 7. CDR1 is LNHDA, CDR2 SQIVND, per germline (reference sequence). The CDR3 here is CASNPGTGANEQFF. CDR3 nucleotides: TGTGCCAGTAATCCCGGGACAGGGGCGAATGAGCAGTTCTTC.

V and J are TRBV11-2 and TRBJ2-3; no reliable D call. Germline V gene data show CDR1 as SGHAT and CDR2 as FQNNGV. The CDR3 is 11 amino acids. V shed 6 bases and J shed 8 bases, with 9 bases lying between them. The CDR3, as DNA: TGTGCCAGCAGTTCTAGGAGTACGCAGTATTTT. This translates into CASSSRSTQYF.

This chain uses TRBV6-5 with TRBJ2-7, with D maybe TRBD1 (5 bases). The CDR3 runs to 15 residues. The V end was cut by 2 bases, the J end by 0 bases, with 11 bases between. The germline V gene encodes CDR1 MNHEY and CDR2 SVGAGI. The CDR3 nucleotides read TGTGCCAGCAGTTACATGGCAGGGATCTCCTACGAGCAGTACTTC. It codes for CASSYMAGISYEQYF.

The chain combines TRBV6-5 with TRBJ2-7, with 14 bases that match TRBD2. Looked up from germline, CDR1 is MNHEY and CDR2 is SVGAGI. The trim removed 2 bases at V and 3 bases at J, leaving 3 bases unmatched. The CDR3 sequence is 16 residues long. CDR3: CASSYGTSGSIYEQYF. In nucleotides, the CDR3 is TGTGCCAGCAGTTACGGGACTAGCGGGAGTATCTACGAGCAGTACTTC.

The chain couples TRBV9 to TRBJ2-5; maybe TRBD1 (5 bases). V lost 0 bases, J lost 5 bases, and 14 bases lay in between. Germline V gives CDR1 SGDLS, CDR2 YYNGEE. The CDR3 covers 15 residues. CDR3 sequence (DNA): TGTGCCAGCAGCGTAGGCGGCAGGGTGGGGGAGACCCAGTACTTC. Its protein is CASSVGGRVGETQYF.

This clone was picked up one time. The chain carries TRBV11-2 and TRBJ2-7, with 7 positions matching TRBD2. This CDR3 has 14 amino acids. Germline V gene sequence: CDR1 SGHAT, CDR2 FQNNGV. Trimming removed 3 bases from V and 3 bases from J; junction bases left unmatched: 5. The CDR3 sequence: CASSFGGSIYEQYF. CDR3 coding DNA: TGTGCCAGCAGCTTCGGCGGGAGCATCTACGAGCAGTACTTC.

This clone appeared a single time. This rearrangement joins TRBV5-3 to TRBJ2-2; D assignment may be TRBD1 or TRBD2 (5 bases each). TRBV5-3 falls under the ORF class, with uncertain function. V lost 1 base to trimming and J lost 2 bases, with 9 bases between them. The CDR3 consists of 15 residues. CDR3: CARSLWDLNTGELFF. The CDR3 DNA sequence: TGTGCCAGAAGCTTGTGGGACCTAAACACCGGGGAGCTGTTTTTT.

The chain has TRBV7-9 and TRBJ2-1, with 8 bases lining up with TRBD2. The germline V gene encodes CDR1 SEHNR and CDR2 FQNEAQ (reference sequence). V gave up 0 bases and J gave up 5 bases; unmatched junction bases: 3. CDR3 length: 15 residues. The CDR3 spells CASSLAAGANNEQFF. Written as DNA, the CDR3 is TGTGCCAGCAGCTTAGCAGCGGGGGCAAACAATGAGCAGTTCTTC. Full variable domain (remainder filled in from reference TRBV7-9 and TRBJ2-1): DTGVSQNPRHKITKRGQNVTFRCDPISEHNRLYWYRQTLGQGPEFLTYFQNEAQLEKSRLLSDRFSAERPKGSFSTLEIQRTEQGDSAMYLCASSLAAGANNEQFFGPGTRLTVL.

The genes are TRBV28 and TRBJ2-7; D is unclear. Germline CDR1 is MDHEN and CDR2 is SYDVKM. Trimming removed 8 bases from V and 3 bases from J, with 17 bases in between. The CDR3 consists of 14 residues. CDR3: CASPPGRLIYEQYF. The CDR3, as DNA: TGTGCCAGCCCCCCAGGACGGTTAATCTACGAGCAGTACTTC.

Written as DNA, the CDR3 is TGTGCCAGCTCACCACCATGGCCAGCATCGGAAAAACTGTTTTTT. This translates into CASSPPWPASEKLFF. The V call is TRBV18, the J call TRBJ1-4, with unresolved D. The CDR3 spans 15 residues. Germline CDR1 KGHSH, CDR2 LQKENI. V was trimmed by 0 bases and J by 8 bases, leaving 13 bases between them.

This chain links TRBV5-4 with TRBJ2-3; 7 nucleotides align to TRBD2. This CDR3 is 13 amino acids long. V shed 10 bases, J shed 2 bases, and the junction held 7 bases outside the gene matches. Germline values: CDR1 SGHNT, CDR2 YYREEE (reference sequence). The chain's CDR3 is CAAGLADTDTQYF. The CDR3 region has the DNA TGTGCCGCCGGGCTAGCGGACACAGATACGCAGTATTTT.

This sequence joins TRBV12-5 and TRBJ1-3; D unresolved. Germline assignment: CDR1 LGHNT and CDR2 FRNRAP. V lost 0 bases to trimming and J lost 0 bases, with 12 bases between them. This CDR3 comprises 17 residues. The CDR3 DNA reads as TGTGCTAGTGGTTTGGTACGAGGCGTTACCTCTGGAAACACCATATATTTT. Protein sequence: CASGLVRGVTSGNTIYF. Combining the CDR3 with reference TRBV12-5 and TRBJ1-3 gives the whole variable domain DARVTQTPRHKVTEMGQEVTMRCQPILGHNTVFWYRQTMMQGLELLAYFRNRAPLDDSGMPKDRFSAEMPDATLATLKIQPSEPRDSAVYFCASGLVRGVTSGNTIYFGEGSWLTVV.

Worth noting for this clone: Distinct nucleotide sequences in the sample also encode this CDR3. The CDR3 region has the DNA TGTGCCAGCAGCTTAACAGGCTCCTACAATGAGCAGTTCTTC. As protein: CASSLTGSYNEQFF. The rearrangement uses TRBV7-3 and TRBJ2-1, with D unclear. CDR1 is SGHTA and CDR2 is FQGTGA in the germline V gene. V lost 0 bases to trimming and J lost 0 bases, with 3 bases between them. This CDR3 has 14 amino acids. Full variable domain (missing parts from reference TRBV7-3 and TRBJ2-1): GAGVSQTPSNKVTEKGKYVELRCDPISGHTALYWYRQSLGQGPEFLIYFQGTGAADDSGLPNDRFFAVRPEGSVSTLKIQRTERGDSAVYLCASSLTGSYNEQFFGPGTRLTVL.

This chain connects TRBV27 to TRBJ2-7, with 10 bases lining up with TRBD2. V was clipped by 10 bases and J by 3 bases; unmatched bases: 9. This CDR3 has 14 amino acids. The germline CDR1 and CDR2 sequences are MNHEY and SMNVEV (reference sequence). The CDR3 sequence is CATAPGLAYYEQYF. In DNA, the CDR3 is TGTGCCACCGCGCCGGGACTAGCGTACTACGAGCAGTACTTC.

The chain is built from TRBV6-5 and TRBJ2-5; 13 bases align to TRBD2. The CDR3 is made up of 15 amino acids. V lost 4 bases to trimming and J lost 4 bases; unmatched junction nucleotides: 3. Germline V gene data show CDR1 as MNHEY and CDR2 as SVGAGI. The CDR3 region has the DNA TGTGCCAGCAGTTTAACTAGCGGGGGGGGAGAGACCCAGTACTTC. Protein: CASSLTSGGGETQYF.

This chain connects TRBV28 to TRBJ2-1; 10 nucleotides agree with TRBD2. Trimming removed 6 bases from V and 12 bases from J; junction bases left unmatched: 11. This CDR3 is 14 amino acids long. The germline CDR1 and CDR2 sequences are MDHEN and SYDVKM. In nucleotides, the CDR3 is TGTGCCAGCAGCCAAGAAGGGACTAGCGTCGGGCAGTTCTTC. Protein product: CASSQEGTSVGQFF.